The sequence of this T cell receptor (beta chain) was determined in a study of blood T cell repertoires in COVID-19 (dated by TCRdb to between 2020 and 2021). Concerning the study at large: Samples covering the acute and convalescent phases of COVID-19 were provided by collaborators in the United States, Italy and Spain. The samples were drawn from two sources: the first 160 participants of the ongoing ImmuneRACE study, and over 1,000 subjects contributed by 6 global collaborators. The repertoires were made available in a free public database intended to serve as a resource for research on the immune response to SARS-CoV-2. The prospective study material was composed of cDNA or gDNA derived from T cells, B-cell-depleted T cells, or PBMCs. The dataset comprised deeply sampled blood TCRbeta repertoires from subjects exposed to, actively infected with, or recovered from COVID-19. Where available, HLA class I and class II types were obtained from metadata supplied by the sample provider rather than from assay-based typing. A de-identified subject ID, COVID-19 status, age in years and sex were almost always included in the sample metadata. Study-wide findings and limitations: How much clinical and demographic metadata was included differed by source and by participant, and the metadata was provided uncurated.

TCRbeta CDR3 regions were amplified from genomic DNA using the immunoSEQ Assay, a bias-controlled multiplex PCR. Under the source paper's analysis protocol: The number of nucleated cells in each sample was estimated from the amplification of reference gene primers within the assay. To quantify the absolute abundance of each unique TCRbeta CDR3 rearrangement, sequence reads were collapsed and filtered. For each sample, productive Simpson clonality was calculated as the square root of Simpson's diversity index over productive rearrangements. The clones in this table, taken by TCRdb from immuneACCESS, are in-frame only. Not every clone is retained; where verified, under half of the shortfall comes from an unresolved V gene, and the cause of the rest is unknown. V and J calls and clone size are as listed in that table; D and trimming were resolved from the DNA. Here the sample has 120,000 or so clones; 82% occur a single time. The ten largest account for 3.5% to 5.5% of the sample.

The collaborating institutions used their own protocols to collect whole blood in K2EDTA tubes. For TCRbeta analysis, collaborators shipped samples as frozen whole blood, isolated PBMCs, or DNA extracted from either of those sample types. The CDR3 covers 16 residues, taking in both the cysteine and the phenylalanine. Here the CDR3 DNA is all that survives: 48 bases in frame from base 1. V and J lose 0 bases and 3 bases, and a span of 11 bases separates them. As encoded in the germline V gene, CDR1 is MNHEY while CDR2 is SVGAGI. Regarding this clone: The clone's antigen remains unknown. No base quality values were provided; no much bigger clone lies one nucleotide off.

The chain is assembled from TRBV6-5 and TRBJ2-2, with the D gene not confidently named. This sequence originates from a woman aged 65 to 85 with acute or convalescent COVID-19. The sample taken for sequencing was peripheral blood. CDR3 sequence: CASSYSPRQDTGELFF. The DNA reads as follows: TGTGCCAGCAGTTACTCCCCTCGGCAGGACACCGGGGAGCTGTTTTTT.